This paragraph reports one TCR beta chain. The sample originates from a study of blood T cell repertoires in COVID-19. Study summary: COVID-19 samples collected from the United States, Italy and Spain covered acute and convalescent phases. Sample material is recorded as cDNA or gDNA derived from T cells, B-cell-depleted T cells, or PBMCs.

V was clipped by 5 bases and J by 0 bases; unmatched bases: 8. This CDR3 is built from 16 residues. Looked up from germline, CDR1 is SEHNR and CDR2 is FQNEAQ (reference sequence). In the study's own analysis: Researchers report that nucleated cell counts were estimated from reference gene primer amplification. TCRdb's table, derived via immunoSEQ multiplex PCR, lists solely in-frame clones and lacks some. V, J and clone size reflect that table, while D and trimming were determined from the DNA. The repertoire holds 250,000 or so clones, over 80% seen once, with 1.9% in the top ten. The source material was peripheral blood. This sequence was found in a man aged 25-45 years who had recovered from COVID-19. The chain joins TRBV7-9 to TRBJ1-1; the match to TRBD1 covers 8 bases. CDR3 in amino acids: CASSPGQGSVNTEAFF. The CDR3 region has the DNA TGTGCCAGCAGCCCTGGACAGGGTTCGGTGAACACTGAAGCTTTCTTT.